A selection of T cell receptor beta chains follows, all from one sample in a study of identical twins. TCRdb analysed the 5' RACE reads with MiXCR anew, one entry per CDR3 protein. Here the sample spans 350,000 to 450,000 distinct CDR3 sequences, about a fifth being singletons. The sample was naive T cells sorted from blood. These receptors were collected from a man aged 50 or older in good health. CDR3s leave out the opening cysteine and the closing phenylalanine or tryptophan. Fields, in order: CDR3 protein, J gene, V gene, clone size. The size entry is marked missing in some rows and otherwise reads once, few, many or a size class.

CDR3: SARGLSPSSSYYNEQF; J: TRBJ2-1; V: TRBV20-1; size: NA
CDR3: ASSLSVGLVTGGELF; J: TRBJ2-2; V: TRBV27; size: NA
CDR3: ASSEVMRSNTGELF; J: TRBJ2-2; V: TRBV2; size: many
CDR3: ASSYGLAGDYANTGELF; J: TRBJ2-2; V: TRBV3-1; size: many
CDR3: ASFGRRDTEAF; J: TRBJ1-1; V: TRBV12-3/TRBV12-4; size: NA
CDR3: TSSEYRGSGGKRQHRRDTQY; J: TRBJ2-3; V: TRBV25-1; size: NA
CDR3: SARGAGSTYEQY; J: TRBJ2-7; V: TRBV20-1; size: NA
CDR3: ASSLEDRVGYEQY; J: TRBJ2-7; V: TRBV3-1; size: many
CDR3: ASSFWAAGGYEQF; J: TRBJ2-1; V: TRBV12-3/TRBV12-4; size: NA
CDR3: ASSHTDRYNEQF; J: TRBJ2-1; V: TRBV3-1; size: many
CDR3: ASSLQGARTDTQY; J: TRBJ2-3; V: TRBV5-1; size: few
CDR3: SASRPSGVSTDTQY; J: TRBJ2-3; V: TRBV20-1; size: few
CDR3: ASSSQRGETQY; J: TRBJ2-5; V: TRBV7-2; size: NA
CDR3: ASSRSGQGLPLYEQY; J: TRBJ2-7; V: TRBV5-1; size: few
CDR3: ASSQAVGQGSNTEAF; J: TRBJ1-1; V: TRBV4-2; size: NA